This T cell receptor beta chain came from a study of T cell changes during pregnancy in multiple sclerosis. V was pared by 4 bases and J by 4 bases, with 7 bases between. This CDR3 is 11 amino acids long. Germline-derived CDR1 and CDR2 are SQVTM and ANQGSEA. TCRdb's table, derived via immunoSEQ multiplex PCR, lists solely in-frame clones and lacks some. The sample lists more than 75,000 clones; approximately 95% were seen once. This TCR was sampled from a female donor with multiple sclerosis, enrolled in a pregnancy study. The sample in question was peripheral blood, obtained in the first trimester of pregnancy. This rearrangement joins TRBV29-1 to TRBJ1-1; D unclear. The CDR3 DNA reads as TGCAGCGTTGCGCGGGCCACTGAAGCTTTCTTT. It codes for CSVARATEAFF.